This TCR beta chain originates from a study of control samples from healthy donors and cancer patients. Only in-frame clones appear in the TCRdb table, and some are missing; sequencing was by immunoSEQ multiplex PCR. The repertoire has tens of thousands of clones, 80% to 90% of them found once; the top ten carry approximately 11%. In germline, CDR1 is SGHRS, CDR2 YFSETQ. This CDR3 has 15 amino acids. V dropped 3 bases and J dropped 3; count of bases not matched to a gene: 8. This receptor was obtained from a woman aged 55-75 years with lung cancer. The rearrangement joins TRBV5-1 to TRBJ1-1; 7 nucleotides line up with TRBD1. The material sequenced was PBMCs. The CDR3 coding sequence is TGCGCCAGCAGCTGGGGAGACACAGGGGACACTGAAGCTTTCTTT. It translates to CASSWGDTGDTEAFF.